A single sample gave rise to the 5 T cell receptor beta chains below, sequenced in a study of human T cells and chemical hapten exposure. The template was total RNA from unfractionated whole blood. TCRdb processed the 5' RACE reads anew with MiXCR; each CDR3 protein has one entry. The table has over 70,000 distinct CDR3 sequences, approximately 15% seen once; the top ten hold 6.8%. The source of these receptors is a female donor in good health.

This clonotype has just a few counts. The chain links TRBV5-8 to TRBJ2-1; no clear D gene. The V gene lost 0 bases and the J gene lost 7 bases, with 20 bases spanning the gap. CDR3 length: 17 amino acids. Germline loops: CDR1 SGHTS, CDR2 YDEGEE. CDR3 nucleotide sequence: TGTGCCAGCAGCTTGGGAGTATCAGCTAATTCAATAAATGAGCAGTTCTTC. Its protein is CASSLGVSANSINEQFF.

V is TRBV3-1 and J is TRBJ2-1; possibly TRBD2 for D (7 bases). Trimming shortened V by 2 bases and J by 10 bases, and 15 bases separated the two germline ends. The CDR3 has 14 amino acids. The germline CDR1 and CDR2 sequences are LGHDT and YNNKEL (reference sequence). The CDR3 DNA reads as TGTGCCAGCAGCCAAAAGGGGGGGGGAAGCGAGCAGTTCTTC. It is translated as CASSQKGGGSEQFF.

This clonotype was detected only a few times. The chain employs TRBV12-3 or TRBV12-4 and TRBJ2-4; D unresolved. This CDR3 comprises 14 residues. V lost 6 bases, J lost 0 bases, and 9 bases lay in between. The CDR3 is CASRPRLAKNIQYF. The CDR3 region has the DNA TGTGCCAGCAGACCTAGGCTAGCCAAAAACATTCAGTACTTC.

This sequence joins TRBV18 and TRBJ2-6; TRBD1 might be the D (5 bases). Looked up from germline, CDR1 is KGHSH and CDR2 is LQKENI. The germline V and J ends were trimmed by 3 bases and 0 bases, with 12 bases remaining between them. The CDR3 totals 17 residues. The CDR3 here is CASSPFTGSSGANVLTF. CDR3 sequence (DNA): TGTGCCAGCTCACCTTTCACAGGCTCCTCTGGGGCCAACGTCCTGACTTTC.

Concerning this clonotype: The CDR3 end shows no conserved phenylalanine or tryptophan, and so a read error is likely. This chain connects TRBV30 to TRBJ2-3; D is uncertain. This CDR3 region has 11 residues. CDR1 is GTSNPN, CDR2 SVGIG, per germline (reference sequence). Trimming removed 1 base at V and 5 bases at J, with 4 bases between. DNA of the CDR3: TGTGCCTGGAGTGGCGGAGATACGCAGTATGTT. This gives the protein CAWSGGDTQYV.